Below are 30 T cell receptor beta chains sequenced from a single sample in a study of cytomegalovirus exposure and HLA in healthy donors. The method was immunoSEQ multiplex PCR; TCRdb's version includes in-frame clones alone and lacks a portion of them. In the table there are 150,000 to 200,000 clones, just under 90% of which are singletons. The sample comprised PBMCs. These receptors were collected from a woman aged 25-40 years in good health and CMV-seronegative.

The J gene is TRBJ1-3, the V gene TRBV11-2; weak D call: TRBD1 (5 bases). V was shortened by 2 bases and J by 0 bases, with 14 bases between the two germline ends. The CDR3 has 17 residues. Germline CDR1 is SGHAT and CDR2 is FQNNGV. In nucleotides, the CDR3 is TGTGCCAGCAGCTTATTCCCTGGGGGGTACTCTGGAAACACCATATATTTT. This gives the protein CASSLFPGGYSGNTIYF.

The J gene is TRBJ1-4, the V gene TRBV5-1; 7 bases line up with TRBD1. From germline, CDR1 is SGHRS and CDR2 YFSETQ. After removal of 0 bases from V and 7 bases from J, the junction contained 6 bases not matched to a gene. This CDR3 is 15 amino acids long. The CDR3 reads CASSLGPRDSEKLFF. CDR3 bases: TGCGCCAGCAGCTTGGGGCCAAGGGACAGTGAAAAACTGTTTTTT.

The CDR3 nucleotides read TGTGCCAGTAGTTGGAATGACAGGGCTAGCACAGATACGCAGTATTTT. Its translation is CASSWNDRASTDTQYF. This chain uses TRBV19 with TRBJ2-3, with 7 bases lining up with TRBD1. This CDR3 is 16 amino acids long. After removal of 5 bases from V and 0 bases from J, the junction contained 8 bases not matched to a gene. Germline V gene data show CDR1 as LNHDA and CDR2 as SQIVND (reference sequence).

The V gene is TRBV5-1, the J gene TRBJ1-4, with TRBD1 as a possible D gene (6 bases). The V end lost 0 bases, the J end lost 5 bases, and 11 bases lay between the germline ends. The CDR3 length is 15 residues. Looked up from germline, CDR1 is SGHRS and CDR2 is YFSETQ. DNA for the CDR3: TGCGCCAGCAGCTTGGGCAGGGGAGACAATGAAAAACTGTTTTTT. It specifies CASSLGRGDNEKLFF.

This rearrangement joins TRBV10-3 to TRBJ2-1; weak D call: TRBD2 (5 bases). This CDR3 comprises 14 residues. CDR1 and CDR2 (germline): ENHRY, SYGVKD. The V gene lost 10 bases and the J gene lost 2 bases, with 15 bases spanning the gap. CDR3 in amino acids: CATVPDSTYNEQFF. The CDR3 nucleotides read TGTGCCACGGTACCGGACTCAACCTACAATGAGCAGTTCTTC.

This chain joins TRBV5-1 and TRBJ2-3; 7 bases align to TRBD2. Germline V lookup: CDR1 SGHRS, CDR2 YFSETQ. This CDR3 is 16 amino acids long. V was pared by 0 bases and J by 9 bases, with 13 bases of the junction left unmatched. CDR3 DNA: TGCGCCAGCAGCTTGGAGGGAGGGAGGATTAAAGGAACGCAGTATTTT. The encoded protein is CASSLEGGRIKGTQYF.

This clone was recorded a few times. The chain carries TRBV11-2 and TRBJ2-7; D uncertain. The CDR3 has 14 amino acids. CDR1 and CDR2 from the germline V gene are SGHAT and FQNNGV. V shed 1 base and J shed 2 bases, with 9 bases lying between them. CDR3 residues: CASSLVGLAYEQYF. The CDR3 DNA sequence: TGTGCCAGCAGCTTAGTCGGGTTGGCCTACGAGCAGTACTTC.

V gene TRBV14 combines with J gene TRBJ2-1; D is ambiguous. The CDR3 extends over 15 amino acids. Trimming took off 1 base at V and 9 bases at J, with 16 bases between the two ends. In germline, CDR1 is SGHDN, CDR2 FVKESK. The CDR3 here is CASSQVASLRSEQFF. For the CDR3, the DNA is TGTGCCAGCAGCCAAGTTGCCTCCCTAAGAAGTGAGCAGTTCTTC. Combining the CDR3 with reference TRBV14 and TRBJ2-1 gives the whole variable domain EAGVTQFPSHSVIEKGQTVTLRCDPISGHDNLYWYRRVMGKEIKFLLHFVKESKQDESGMPNNRFLAERTGGTYSTLKVQPAELEDSGVYFCASSQVASLRSEQFFGPGTRLTVL.

This clone has just one count. As DNA, the CDR3 is TGCGCCAGCAGCCAAACAGGGGGCTCCTACGAGCAGTACTTC. Residues: CASSQTGGSYEQYF. The chain recombines TRBV4-1 with TRBJ2-7; TRBD1 matches at 8 bases. This CDR3 region has 14 residues. The germline gives CDR1 MGHRA, CDR2 YSYEKL. After removal of 2 bases from V and 0 bases from J, the junction contained 0 bases not matched to a gene.

The V call is TRBV18, the J call TRBJ2-1, with a weak D call TRBD1 (6 bases). The germline V gene has CDR1 KGHSH and CDR2 LQKENI. Trimming shortened V by 2 bases and J by 8 bases, and 13 bases separated the two germline ends. This CDR3 is built from 14 residues. CDR3 nucleotides: TGTGCCAGCTCACCAAGTCAGGGGTGGGATGAGCAGTTCTTC. Its translation: CASSPSQGWDEQFF. The entire variable domain, with the rest obtained from reference TRBV18 and TRBJ2-1, is as follows: NAGVMQNPRHLVRRRGQEARLRCSPMKGHSHVYWYRQLPEEGLKFMVYLQKENIIDESGMPKERFSAEFPKEGPSILRIQQVVRGDSAAYFCASSPSQGWDEQFFGPGTRLTVL.

This chain uses TRBV27 with TRBJ2-4; maybe TRBD1 (6 bases). V lost 3 bases and J lost 4, with 10 bases in between. Germline-derived CDR1 and CDR2 are MNHEY and SMNVEV (reference sequence). The CDR3 covers 14 residues. The CDR3 is CASSFGGQKNIQYF. CDR3 coding DNA: TGTGCCAGCAGTTTTGGAGGACAGAAAAACATTCAGTACTTC.

The chain employs TRBV4-2 and TRBJ2-2, with TRBD1 as a possible D gene (6 bases). The germline V gene encodes CDR1 LGHNA and CDR2 YNFKEQ. V lost 4 bases and J lost 4, with 13 bases in between. The CDR3 has 15 residues. CDR3: CASSLRGSRTGELFF. The CDR3 bases are TGTGCCAGCAGCCTCAGGGGAAGTCGCACCGGGGAGCTGTTTTTT.

CDR3 protein: CASSHSPGNEQFF. The CDR3 nucleotides are TGCGCCAGCAGCCACTCGCCGGGCAATGAGCAGTTCTTC. The chain combines TRBV4-1 with TRBJ2-1; the D is unclear. CDR1 is MGHRA and CDR2 is YSYEKL in the germline V gene. The CDR3 is made up of 13 amino acids. Trimming shortened V by 3 bases and J by 6 bases, and 9 bases separated the two germline ends.

The table lists this clone with a count of one. V gene TRBV4-1 combines with J gene TRBJ1-5; TRBD1 aligns across 9 bases. Per germline, CDR1 MGHRA and CDR2 YSYEKL. This CDR3 spans 16 amino acids. With 4 bases clipped from V and 5 bases from J, the junction kept 9 bases outside the gene matches. For the CDR3, the DNA is TGCGCCAGCAGCCCCGCGACAGGGGGGTCCCATCAGCCCCAGCATTTT. It is translated as CASSPATGGSHQPQHF.

This clone was seen once. The rearrangement joins TRBV5-1 to TRBJ1-1; no reliable D call. CDR1 is SGHRS, CDR2 YFSETQ, per germline. The CDR3 spans 14 residues. V was pared by 1 base and J by 11 bases, with 18 bases between. The chain's CDR3 is CASSLLWRSRGAFF. The CDR3 nucleotides are TGCGCCAGCAGCTTGCTTTGGCGTTCCCGAGGGGCTTTCTTT.

Here the CDR3 reads CASRTTGYNQPQHF. CDR3 bases: TGTGCCAGTAGGACGACAGGATACAATCAGCCCCAGCATTTT. V gene TRBV19 combines with J gene TRBJ1-5; possibly TRBD1 for D (6 bases). V was trimmed by 6 bases and J by 3 bases, leaving 12 bases between them. The V gene's germline CDR1 is LNHDA and CDR2 SQIVND (reference sequence). The CDR3 sequence is 14 residues long.

The rearrangement uses TRBV14 and TRBJ2-7; 7 nucleotides line up with TRBD2. Germline CDR1 is SGHDN and CDR2 is FVKESK. Losses at the gene ends were 0 bases for V and 4 bases for J; bases not matched to a gene: 3. The CDR3 contains 14 residues. CDR3 DNA sequence: TGTGCCAGCAGCCAAGAAGGGAGGGCATACGAGCAGTACTTC. Its protein product is CASSQEGRAYEQYF.

This rearrangement joins TRBV4-3 to TRBJ1-5; 8 bases match TRBD1. Germline CDR1 LGHNA, CDR2 YSLEER. The CDR3 length is 14 residues. Trimming at V came to 1 base and at J to 6 bases, leaving 2 bases not matched to a gene. This CDR3 is CASSQGTGTQPQHF. In DNA form, the CDR3 reads TGCGCCAGCAGCCAAGGGACAGGGACTCAGCCCCAGCATTTT.

The rearrangement joins TRBV2 to TRBJ1-4; D uncertain. V lost 4 bases to trimming and J lost 2 bases, with 2 bases between them. CDR1 is SNHLY, CDR2 FYNNEI, per germline. The CDR3 is made up of 12 amino acids. The CDR3 spells CASSATNEKLFF. The CDR3 DNA is TGTGCCAGCAGTGCGACTAATGAAAAACTGTTTTTT.

The chain combines TRBV7-9 with TRBJ2-2, with D unclear. Trimming pared 6 bases from V and 2 bases from J, leaving 10 bases between. The CDR3 spans 14 residues. Germline V gene lookup returns CDR1 SEHNR and CDR2 FQNEAQ (reference sequence). The DNA of the CDR3 is TGTGCCAGCAGGTCCACAAGAAACACCGGGGAGCTGTTTTTT. Translated: CASRSTRNTGELFF.

The chain has TRBV13 and TRBJ1-3; no definite D call. Trimming cost V 5 bases and J 5 bases, with 10 bases left between them. Germline assignment: CDR1 PRHDT and CDR2 FYEKMQ (reference sequence). There are 13 residues in the CDR3. Here the CDR3 reads CASSTLLRNTIYF. The CDR3 DNA is TGTGCCAGCAGCACCTTACTCCGAAACACCATATATTTT.

This clone was counted a single time. The chain employs TRBV2 and TRBJ2-7; TRBD1 matches at 9 bases. The germline V gene has CDR1 SNHLY and CDR2 FYNNEI. The V gene end was trimmed by 8 bases and the J gene end by 2 bases; junction bases not matched to a gene: 7. This CDR3 has 14 residues. CDR3 residues: CASEWDRAPYEQYF. CDR3 nucleotide sequence: TGTGCCAGCGAATGGGACAGGGCACCCTACGAGCAGTACTTC.

The genes are TRBV10-3 and TRBJ2-7, with a weak D call TRBD2 (7 bases). Germline V lookup: CDR1 ENHRY, CDR2 SYGVKD. The CDR3 runs 14 residues. V dropped 5 bases and J dropped 0 bases, with 11 bases sitting between them. The DNA of the CDR3 is TGTGCCATCAGTCGGGGGGCTGGCTCCTACGAGCAGTACTTC. Protein: CAISRGAGSYEQYF.

The chain carries TRBV19 and TRBJ1-1, with 7 bases matching TRBD1. J lost 5 bases, V lost 4 bases, and 7 bases had no gene match. The germline CDR1 and CDR2 sequences are LNHDA and SQIVND (reference sequence). This CDR3 is built from 14 residues. The CDR3 DNA follows: TGTGCCAGTAGTACCCCGACAGGGCTAACTGAAGCTTTCTTT. Protein sequence: CASSTPTGLTEAFF. Variable domain in full (rest from reference TRBV19 and TRBJ1-1): DGGITQSPKYLFRKEGQNVTLSCEQNLNHDAMYWYRQDPGQGLRLIYYSQIVNDFQKGDIAEGYSVSREKKESFPLTVTSAQKNPTAFYLCASSTPTGLTEAFFGQGTRLTVV.

The chain couples TRBV2 to TRBJ1-4, with 7 nucleotides matching TRBD1. The CDR3 has 14 amino acids. The trim removed 4 bases at V and 6 bases at J, leaving 5 bases unmatched. From germline, CDR1 is SNHLY and CDR2 FYNNEI. CDR3 nucleotide sequence: TGTGCCAGCAGTGCGACAGGGAACTATGAAAAACTGTTTTTT. Protein: CASSATGNYEKLFF.

The chain combines TRBV15 with TRBJ1-6; 7 bases line up with TRBD1. Trimming at V came to 0 bases and at J to 6 bases, leaving 5 bases not matched to a gene. The CDR3 is 16 amino acids. Germline loops: CDR1 LNHNV, CDR2 YYDKDF (reference sequence). CDR3 bases: TGTGCCACCAGCAGAGAACAAACAGGGGTTAATTCACCCCTCCACTTT. As protein: CATSREQTGVNSPLHF.

This rearrangement joins TRBV19 to TRBJ1-6; weak D call: TRBD1 (6 bases). The length of the CDR3 is 16 residues. Germline V gene sequence: CDR1 LNHDA, CDR2 SQIVND (reference sequence). V lost 5 bases to trimming and J lost 3 bases, with 14 bases between them. CDR3 sequence: CASSVNRDNYNSPLHF. The CDR3 DNA reads TGTGCCAGTAGTGTAAACCGGGACAACTATAATTCACCCCTCCACTTT. Full variable domain (rest looked up from reference TRBV19 and TRBJ1-6): DGGITQSPKYLFRKEGQNVTLSCEQNLNHDAMYWYRQDPGQGLRLIYYSQIVNDFQKGDIAEGYSVSREKKESFPLTVTSAQKNPTAFYLCASSVNRDNYNSPLHFGNGTRLTVT.

The chain recombines TRBV7-9 with TRBJ2-7, with 7 bases matching TRBD1. J gave up 1 base and V 5 bases, and 8 bases lay outside the gene matches. This CDR3 has 15 residues. Germline V gene lookup returns CDR1 SEHNR and CDR2 FQNEAQ (reference sequence). CDR3 in amino acids: CASSVEPGQSYEQYF. CDR3 nucleotides: TGTGCCAGCAGCGTCGAACCGGGACAGTCCTACGAGCAGTACTTC.

The chain has TRBV6-5 and TRBJ1-1, with 7 positions matching TRBD1. This CDR3 comprises 14 residues. J was trimmed by 1 base and V by 6 bases; bases with no gene match: 5. The V gene's germline CDR1 is MNHEY and CDR2 SVGAGI. The CDR3 DNA sequence: TGTGCCAGCAGACCCGGGACAGCGAACACTGAAGCTTTCTTT. The encoded protein is CASRPGTANTEAFF.

The chain has TRBV6-5 and TRBJ1-1; D remains ambiguous. The V end lost 6 bases, the J end lost 1 base, and 9 bases lay between the germline ends. The CDR3 is made up of 13 amino acids. Germline V gene data show CDR1 as MNHEY and CDR2 as SVGAGI. The CDR3 sequence: CASRNTQNTEAFF. In DNA, the CDR3 is TGTGCCAGCAGAAATACTCAGAACACTGAAGCTTTCTTT.